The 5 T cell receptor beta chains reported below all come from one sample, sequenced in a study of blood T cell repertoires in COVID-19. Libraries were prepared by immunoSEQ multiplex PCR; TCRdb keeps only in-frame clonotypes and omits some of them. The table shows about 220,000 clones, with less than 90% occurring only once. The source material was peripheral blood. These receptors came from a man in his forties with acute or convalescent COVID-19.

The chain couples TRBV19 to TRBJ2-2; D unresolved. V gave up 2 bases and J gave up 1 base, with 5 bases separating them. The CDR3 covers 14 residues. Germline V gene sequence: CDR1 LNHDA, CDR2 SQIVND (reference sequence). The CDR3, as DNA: TGTGCCAGTAGTATATACAGGAACACCGGGGAGCTGTTTTTT. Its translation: CASSIYRNTGELFF.

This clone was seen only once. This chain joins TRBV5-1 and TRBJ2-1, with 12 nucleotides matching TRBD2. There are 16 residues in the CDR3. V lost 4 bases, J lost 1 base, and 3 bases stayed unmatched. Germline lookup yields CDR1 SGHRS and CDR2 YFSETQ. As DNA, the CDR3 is TGCGCCAGCAGCCGACTAGCGGGAGTATCCTACAATGAGCAGTTCTTC. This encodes CASSRLAGVSYNEQFF.

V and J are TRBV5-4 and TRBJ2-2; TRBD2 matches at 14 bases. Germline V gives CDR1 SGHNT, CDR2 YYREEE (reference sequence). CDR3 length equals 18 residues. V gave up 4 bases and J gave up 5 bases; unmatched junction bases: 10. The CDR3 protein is CASSHGLAGGPRTGELFF. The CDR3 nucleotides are TGTGCCAGCAGCCACGGACTAGCGGGAGGCCCCAGGACCGGGGAGCTGTTTTTT.

Here the CDR3 DNA reads TGCGCCAGCAGCTTGGGCTTATTGGGACTAGCGGGGCGTGAGGAGACCCAGTACTTC. Protein sequence: CASSLGLLGLAGREETQYF. The genes are TRBV5-1 and TRBJ2-5, with 13 bases matching TRBD2. Trimming took 0 bases from V and 5 from J; bases not matched to a gene: 13. CDR1 and CDR2 (germline): SGHRS, YFSETQ. The CDR3 covers 19 residues. Drawing the rest from reference TRBV5-1 and TRBJ2-5, the complete variable domain is KAGVTQTPRYLIKTRGQQVTLSCSPISGHRSVSWYQQTPGQGLQFLFEYFSETQRNKGNFPGRFSGRQFSNSRSEMNVSTLELGDSALYLCASSLGLLGLAGREETQYFGPGTRLLVL.

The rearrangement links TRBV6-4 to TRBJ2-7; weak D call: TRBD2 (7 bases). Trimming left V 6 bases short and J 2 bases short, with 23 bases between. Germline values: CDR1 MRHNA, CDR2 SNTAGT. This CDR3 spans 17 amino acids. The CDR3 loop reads CASRVKGGGLPTYEQYF. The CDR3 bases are TGTGCCAGCAGGGTAAAGGGAGGGGGGCTCCCAACCTACGAGCAGTACTTC.